Below, one T cell receptor (beta chain) is given with its context. The antigen remains unidentified. This entry belongs to a study of chemoradiotherapy in HPV16-positive cancers. Study summary: Functional T-cell assays on two HPV16-positive patients' cells defined candidate HPV-specific clones and common TCR motifs. Study results and caveats: Non-HPV-specific T cells did not expand in tumors during treatment, whereas candidate HPV-specific clones and E7-related motifs did. For HPV16-positive patients, expanding HPV-responsive T cells associated with longer recurrence-free survival.

TCRdb keeps only in-frame clones here, not all; method: immunoSEQ multiplex PCR. The repertoire holds 7,300 or so clones, with roughly 80% as singletons. The sequence derives from a human donor with HPV-associated anogenital cancer. The input for sequencing was blood, taken from a patient who underwent chemoradiotherapy.

Written as DNA, the CDR3 is TGTGCCAGCAGGGCAATTTTAAATTCGGGGGAGCTGTTTTTT. Translated, it gives CASRAILNSGELFF. The V and J genes are TRBV21-1 and TRBJ2-2; the tabulated D call, TRBD1, remains unverified against the DNA. TRBV21-1 is noted as a pseudogene. This CDR3 spans 14 amino acids.